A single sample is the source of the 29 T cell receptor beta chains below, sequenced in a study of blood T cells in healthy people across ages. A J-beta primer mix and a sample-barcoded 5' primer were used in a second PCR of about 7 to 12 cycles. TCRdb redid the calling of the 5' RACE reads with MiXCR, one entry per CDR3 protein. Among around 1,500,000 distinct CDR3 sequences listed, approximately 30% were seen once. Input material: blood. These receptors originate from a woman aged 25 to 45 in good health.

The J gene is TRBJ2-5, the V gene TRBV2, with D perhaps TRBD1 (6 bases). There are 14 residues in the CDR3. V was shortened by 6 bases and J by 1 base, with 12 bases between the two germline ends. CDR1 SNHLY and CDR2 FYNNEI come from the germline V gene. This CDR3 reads CASRIETGQETQYF. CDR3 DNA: TGTGCCAGCAGAATAGAGACAGGCCAAGAGACCCAGTACTTC.

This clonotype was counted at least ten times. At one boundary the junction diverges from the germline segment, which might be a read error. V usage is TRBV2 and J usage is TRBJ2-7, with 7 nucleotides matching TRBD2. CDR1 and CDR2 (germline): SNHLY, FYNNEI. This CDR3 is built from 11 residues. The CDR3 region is CASKGEGEQYF. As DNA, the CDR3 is TGCGCCAGCAAAGGGGAGGGCGAGCAGTACTTC.

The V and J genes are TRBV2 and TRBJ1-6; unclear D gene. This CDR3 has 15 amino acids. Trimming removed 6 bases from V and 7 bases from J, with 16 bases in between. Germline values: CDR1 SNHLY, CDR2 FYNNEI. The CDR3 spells CASSGDDKRNSPLHF. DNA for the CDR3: TGTGCCAGCAGCGGAGACGACAAGCGGAATTCACCCCTCCACTTT.

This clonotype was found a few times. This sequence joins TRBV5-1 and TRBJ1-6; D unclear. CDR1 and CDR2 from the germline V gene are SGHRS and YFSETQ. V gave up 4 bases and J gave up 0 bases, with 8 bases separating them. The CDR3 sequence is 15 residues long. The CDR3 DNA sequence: TGCGCCAGCAGCCCCGCGAGCTCCTATAATTCACCCCTCCACTTT. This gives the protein CASSPASSYNSPLHF.

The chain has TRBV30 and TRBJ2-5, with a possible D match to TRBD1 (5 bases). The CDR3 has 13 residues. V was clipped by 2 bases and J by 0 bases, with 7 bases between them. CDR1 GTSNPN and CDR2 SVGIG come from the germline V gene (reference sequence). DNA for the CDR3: TGTGCCTGGAGTAAGGGGAACCAAGAGACCCAGTACTTC. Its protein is CAWSKGNQETQYF.

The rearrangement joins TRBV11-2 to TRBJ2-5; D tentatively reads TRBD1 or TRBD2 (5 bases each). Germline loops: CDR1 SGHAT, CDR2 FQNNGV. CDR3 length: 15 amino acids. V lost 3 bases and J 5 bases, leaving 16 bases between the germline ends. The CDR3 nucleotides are TGTGCCAGCAGCTTTAGTTCTGGATGGGGGGAGACCCAGTACTTC. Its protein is CASSFSSGWGETQYF.

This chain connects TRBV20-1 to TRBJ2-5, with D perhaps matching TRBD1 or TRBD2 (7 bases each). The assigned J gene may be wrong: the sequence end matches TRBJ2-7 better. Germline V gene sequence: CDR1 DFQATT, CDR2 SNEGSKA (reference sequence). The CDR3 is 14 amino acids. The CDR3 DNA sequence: TGCAGTGCTAGGTTTCAGGGGGGGGAATACGAGCAGTACTTC. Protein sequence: CSARFQGGEYEQYF.

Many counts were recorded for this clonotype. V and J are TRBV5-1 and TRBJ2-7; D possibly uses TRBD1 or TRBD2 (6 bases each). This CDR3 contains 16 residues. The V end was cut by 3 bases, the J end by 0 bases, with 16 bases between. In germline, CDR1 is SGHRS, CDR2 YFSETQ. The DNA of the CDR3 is TGCGCCAGCAGCTACTATCCGGGGGACACCTCCTACGAGCAGTACTTC. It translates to CASSYYPGDTSYEQYF.

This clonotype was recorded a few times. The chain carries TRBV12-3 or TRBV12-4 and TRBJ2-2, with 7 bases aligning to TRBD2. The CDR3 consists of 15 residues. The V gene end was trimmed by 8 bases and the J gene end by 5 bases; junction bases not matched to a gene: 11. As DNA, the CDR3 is TGTGCCAGCGTTTTTCAGGGAGGGGAAACCGGGGAGCTGTTTTTT. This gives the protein CASVFQGGETGELFF.

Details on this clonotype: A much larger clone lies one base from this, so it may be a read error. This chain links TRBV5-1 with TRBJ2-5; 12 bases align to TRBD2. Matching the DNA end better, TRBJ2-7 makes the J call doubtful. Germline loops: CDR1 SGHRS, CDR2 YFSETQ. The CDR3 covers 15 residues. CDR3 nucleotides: TGCGCCGGCACCTCTTTGACTAGCGGGAGCAACGAGCAGTACTTC. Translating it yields CAGTSLTSGSNEQYF.

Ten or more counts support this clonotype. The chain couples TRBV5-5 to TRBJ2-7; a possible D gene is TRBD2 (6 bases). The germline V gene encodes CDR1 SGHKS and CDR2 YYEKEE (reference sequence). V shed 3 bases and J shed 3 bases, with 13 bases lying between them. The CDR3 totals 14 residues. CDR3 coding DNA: TGTGCCAGCAGCTCGCCGGGACTCGACTACGAGCAGTACTTC. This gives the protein CASSSPGLDYEQYF.

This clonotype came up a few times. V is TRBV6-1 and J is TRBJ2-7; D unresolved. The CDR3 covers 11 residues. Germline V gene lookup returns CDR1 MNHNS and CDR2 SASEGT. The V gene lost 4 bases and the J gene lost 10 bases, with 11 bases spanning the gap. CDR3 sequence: CASSAGEPQYF. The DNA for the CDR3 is TGTGCCAGCAGTGCAGGCGAGCCCCAGTACTTC.

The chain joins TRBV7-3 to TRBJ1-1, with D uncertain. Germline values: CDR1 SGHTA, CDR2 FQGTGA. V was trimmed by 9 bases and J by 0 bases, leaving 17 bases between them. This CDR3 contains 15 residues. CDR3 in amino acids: CASKPVRSLNTEAFF. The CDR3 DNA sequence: TGTGCCAGTAAGCCCGTACGCTCCTTGAACACTGAAGCTTTCTTT.

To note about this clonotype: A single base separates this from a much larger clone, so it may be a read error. The CDR3: CATSDVSLSYEQFF. CDR3 nucleotides: TGTGCCACCAGTGATGTTAGTTTATCCTACGAGCAGTTCTTC. This rearrangement joins TRBV24-1 to TRBJ2-1; D unresolved. Germline V lookup: CDR1 KGHDR, CDR2 SFDVKD. V dropped 3 bases and J dropped 10 bases, with 15 bases sitting between them. The length of the CDR3 is 14 residues.

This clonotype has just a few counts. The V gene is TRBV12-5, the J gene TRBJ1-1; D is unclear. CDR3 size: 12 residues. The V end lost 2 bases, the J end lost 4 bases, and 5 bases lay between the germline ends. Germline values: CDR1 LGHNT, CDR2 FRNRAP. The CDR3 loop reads CASGLSITEAFF. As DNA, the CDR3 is TGTGCTAGTGGTTTGTCGATCACTGAAGCTTTCTTT.

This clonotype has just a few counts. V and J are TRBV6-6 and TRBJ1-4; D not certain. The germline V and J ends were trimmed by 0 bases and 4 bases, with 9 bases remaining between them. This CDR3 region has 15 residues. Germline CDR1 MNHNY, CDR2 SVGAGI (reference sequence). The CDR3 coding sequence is TGTGCCAGCAGTTACTCGAAGGGCCGTAATGAAAAACTGTTTTTT. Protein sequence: CASSYSKGRNEKLFF.

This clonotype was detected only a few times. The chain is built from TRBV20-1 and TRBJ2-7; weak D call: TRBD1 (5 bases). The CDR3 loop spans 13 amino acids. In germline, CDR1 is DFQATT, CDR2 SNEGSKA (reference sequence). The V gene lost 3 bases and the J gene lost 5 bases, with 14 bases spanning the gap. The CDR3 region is CSASAPGSNEQYF. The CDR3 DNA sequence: TGCAGTGCTAGCGCCCCAGGGTCAAACGAGCAGTACTTC.

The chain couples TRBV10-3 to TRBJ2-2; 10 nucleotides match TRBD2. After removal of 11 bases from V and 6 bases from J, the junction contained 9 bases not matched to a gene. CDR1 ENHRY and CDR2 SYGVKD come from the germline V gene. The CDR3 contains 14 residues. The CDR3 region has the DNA TGTGCCGCCACTAGCGGGACGTTCCCCGGGGAGCTGTTTTTT. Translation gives CAATSGTFPGELFF.

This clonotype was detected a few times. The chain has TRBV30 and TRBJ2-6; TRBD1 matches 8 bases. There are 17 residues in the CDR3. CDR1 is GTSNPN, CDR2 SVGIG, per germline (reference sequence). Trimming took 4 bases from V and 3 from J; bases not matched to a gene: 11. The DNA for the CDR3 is TGTGCCTGGAATAAGGACAGGGTCCGAGGTGGGGCCAACGTCCTGACTTTC. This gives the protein CAWNKDRVRGGANVLTF.

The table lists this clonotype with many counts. The CDR3 DNA is TGCAGTGCTAGACGACTAGACGACAAGGGGCAGTTCTTC. This sequence encodes CSARRLDDKGQFF. The chain has TRBV20-1 and TRBJ2-1; TRBD2 might be the D (6 bases). The CDR3 contains 13 residues. The germline V gene encodes CDR1 DFQATT and CDR2 SNEGSKA (reference sequence). V lost 2 bases to trimming and J lost 12 bases, with 17 bases between them.

CDR3 sequence reads: CASRDREYNEQFF. Here the CDR3 DNA reads TGTGCCAGCAGGGACAGAGAGTACAATGAGCAGTTCTTC. The chain combines TRBV2 with TRBJ2-1; tentatively, D is TRBD1 (6 bases). The V and J ends lost 6 bases and 4 bases respectively, with 10 bases between them. The CDR3 is 13 amino acids. Germline lookup yields CDR1 SNHLY and CDR2 FYNNEI.

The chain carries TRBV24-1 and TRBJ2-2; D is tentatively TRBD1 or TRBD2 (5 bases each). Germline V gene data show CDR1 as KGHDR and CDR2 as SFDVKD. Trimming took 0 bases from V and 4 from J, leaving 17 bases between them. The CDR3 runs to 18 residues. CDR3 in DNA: TGTGCCACCAGTGATTTGGTCCCTGGGACGGGATCCACCGGGGAGCTGTTTTTT. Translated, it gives CATSDLVPGTGSTGELFF.

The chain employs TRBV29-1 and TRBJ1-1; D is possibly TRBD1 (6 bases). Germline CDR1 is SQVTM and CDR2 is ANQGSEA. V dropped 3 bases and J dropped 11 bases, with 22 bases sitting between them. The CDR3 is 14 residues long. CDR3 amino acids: CSVDAPSVRGEAFF. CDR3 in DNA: TGCAGCGTTGACGCACCGTCAGTCAGGGGTGAGGCTTTCTTT.

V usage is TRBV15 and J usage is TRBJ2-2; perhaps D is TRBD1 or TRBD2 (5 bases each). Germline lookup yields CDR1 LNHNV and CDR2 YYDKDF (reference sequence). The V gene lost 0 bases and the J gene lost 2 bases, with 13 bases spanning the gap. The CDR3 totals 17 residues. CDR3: CATSREGVGANTGELFF. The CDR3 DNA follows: TGTGCCACCAGCAGAGAGGGGGTAGGAGCTAACACCGGGGAGCTGTTTTTT.

CDR3 nucleotides: TGTGCCAGCAGGCCCTACAGGGTGACGAACACTGAAGCTTTCTTT. Its translation is CASRPYRVTNTEAFF. The V call is TRBV7-2, the J call TRBJ1-1, with D possibly being TRBD1 (6 bases). V gave up 6 bases and J gave up 1 base, with 15 bases separating them. Germline CDR1 is SGHTA and CDR2 is FQGNSA. The CDR3 sequence is 15 residues long.

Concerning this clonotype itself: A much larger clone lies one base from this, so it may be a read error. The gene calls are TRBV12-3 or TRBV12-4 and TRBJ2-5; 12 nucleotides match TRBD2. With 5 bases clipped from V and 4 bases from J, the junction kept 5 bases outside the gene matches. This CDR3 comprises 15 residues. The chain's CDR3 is CASSTRTSGVETQYF. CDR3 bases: TGTGCCAGCAGTACCCGGACTAGCGGGGTAGAGACCCAGTACTTC.

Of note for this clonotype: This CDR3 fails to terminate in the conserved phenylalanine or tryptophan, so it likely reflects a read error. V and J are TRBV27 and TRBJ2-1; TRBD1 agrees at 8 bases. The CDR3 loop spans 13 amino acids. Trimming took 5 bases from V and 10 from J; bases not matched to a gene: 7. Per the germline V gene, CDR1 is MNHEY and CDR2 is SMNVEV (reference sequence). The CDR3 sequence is CASSPDRVGEQFV. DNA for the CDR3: TGTGCCAGCAGTCCGGACAGGGTAGGGGAGCAGTTCGTC.

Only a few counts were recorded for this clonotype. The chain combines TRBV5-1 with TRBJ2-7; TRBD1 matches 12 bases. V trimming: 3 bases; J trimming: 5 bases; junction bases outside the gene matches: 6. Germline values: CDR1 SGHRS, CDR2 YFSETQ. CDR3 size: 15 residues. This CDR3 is CASSSGTGGYDEQYF. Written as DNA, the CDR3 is TGCGCCAGCAGCTCCGGGACAGGGGGCTACGACGAGCAGTACTTC.

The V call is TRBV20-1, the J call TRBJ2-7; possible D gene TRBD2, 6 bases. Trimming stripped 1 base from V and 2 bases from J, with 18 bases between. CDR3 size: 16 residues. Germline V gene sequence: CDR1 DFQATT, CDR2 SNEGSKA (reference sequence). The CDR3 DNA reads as TGCAGTGCTAGAGCCTCTGGCGGGAAAAGAACCTACGAGCAGTACTTC. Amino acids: CSARASGGKRTYEQYF.